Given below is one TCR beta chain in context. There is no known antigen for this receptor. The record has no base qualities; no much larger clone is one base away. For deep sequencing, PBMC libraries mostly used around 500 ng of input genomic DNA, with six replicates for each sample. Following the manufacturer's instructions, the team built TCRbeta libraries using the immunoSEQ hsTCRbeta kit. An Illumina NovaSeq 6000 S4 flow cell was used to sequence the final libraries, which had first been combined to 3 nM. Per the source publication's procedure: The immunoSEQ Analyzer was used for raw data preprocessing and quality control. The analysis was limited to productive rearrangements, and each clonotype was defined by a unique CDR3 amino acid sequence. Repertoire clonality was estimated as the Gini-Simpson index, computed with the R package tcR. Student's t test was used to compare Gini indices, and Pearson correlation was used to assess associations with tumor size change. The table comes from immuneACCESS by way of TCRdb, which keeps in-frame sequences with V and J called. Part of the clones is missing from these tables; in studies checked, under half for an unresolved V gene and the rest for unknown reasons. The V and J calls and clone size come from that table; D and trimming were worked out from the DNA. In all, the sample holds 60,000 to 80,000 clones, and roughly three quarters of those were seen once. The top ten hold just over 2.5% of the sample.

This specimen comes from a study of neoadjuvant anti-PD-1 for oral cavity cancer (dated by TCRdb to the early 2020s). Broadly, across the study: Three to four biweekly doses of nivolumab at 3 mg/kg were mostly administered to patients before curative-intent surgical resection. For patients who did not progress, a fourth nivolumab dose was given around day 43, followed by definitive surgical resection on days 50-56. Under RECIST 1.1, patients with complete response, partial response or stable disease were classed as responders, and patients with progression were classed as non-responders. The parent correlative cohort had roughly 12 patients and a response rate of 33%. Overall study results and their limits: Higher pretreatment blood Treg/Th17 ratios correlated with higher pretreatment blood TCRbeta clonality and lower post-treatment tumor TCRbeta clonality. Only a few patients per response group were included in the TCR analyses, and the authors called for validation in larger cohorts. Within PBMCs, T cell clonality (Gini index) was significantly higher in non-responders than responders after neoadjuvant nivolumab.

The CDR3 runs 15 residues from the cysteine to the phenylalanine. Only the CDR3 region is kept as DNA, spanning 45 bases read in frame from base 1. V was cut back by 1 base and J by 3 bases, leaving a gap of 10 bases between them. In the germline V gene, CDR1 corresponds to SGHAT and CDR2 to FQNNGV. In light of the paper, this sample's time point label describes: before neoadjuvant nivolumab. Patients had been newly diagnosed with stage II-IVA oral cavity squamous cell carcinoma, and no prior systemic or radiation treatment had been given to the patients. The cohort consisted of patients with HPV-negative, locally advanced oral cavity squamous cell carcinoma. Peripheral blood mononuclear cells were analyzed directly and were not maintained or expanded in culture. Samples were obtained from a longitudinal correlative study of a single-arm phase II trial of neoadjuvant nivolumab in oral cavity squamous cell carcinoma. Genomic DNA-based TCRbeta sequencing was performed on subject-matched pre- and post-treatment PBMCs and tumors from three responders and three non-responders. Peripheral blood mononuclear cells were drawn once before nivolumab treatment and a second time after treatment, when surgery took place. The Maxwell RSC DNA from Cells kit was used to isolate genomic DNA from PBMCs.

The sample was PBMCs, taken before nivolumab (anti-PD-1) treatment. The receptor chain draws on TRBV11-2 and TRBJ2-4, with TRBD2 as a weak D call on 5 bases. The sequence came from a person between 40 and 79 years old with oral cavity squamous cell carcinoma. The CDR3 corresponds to CASSLVVDFKNIQYF. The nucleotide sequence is TGTGCCAGCAGCTTAGTAGTGGACTTCAAAAACATTCAGTACTTC.